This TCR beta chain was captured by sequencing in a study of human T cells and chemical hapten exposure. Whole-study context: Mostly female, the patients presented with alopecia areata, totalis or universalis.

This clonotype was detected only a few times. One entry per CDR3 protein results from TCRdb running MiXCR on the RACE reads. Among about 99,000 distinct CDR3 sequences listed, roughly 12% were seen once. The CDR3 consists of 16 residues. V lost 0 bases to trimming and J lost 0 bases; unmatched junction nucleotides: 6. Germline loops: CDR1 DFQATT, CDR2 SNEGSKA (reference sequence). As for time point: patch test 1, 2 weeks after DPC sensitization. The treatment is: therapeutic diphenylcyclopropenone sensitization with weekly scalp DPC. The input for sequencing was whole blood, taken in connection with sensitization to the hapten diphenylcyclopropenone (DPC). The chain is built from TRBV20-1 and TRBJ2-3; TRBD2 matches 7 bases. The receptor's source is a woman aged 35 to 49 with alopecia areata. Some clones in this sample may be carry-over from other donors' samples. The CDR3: CSARDLLAQSTDTQYF. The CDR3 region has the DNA TGCAGTGCTAGAGATCTACTAGCGCAGAGCACAGATACGCAGTATTTT.